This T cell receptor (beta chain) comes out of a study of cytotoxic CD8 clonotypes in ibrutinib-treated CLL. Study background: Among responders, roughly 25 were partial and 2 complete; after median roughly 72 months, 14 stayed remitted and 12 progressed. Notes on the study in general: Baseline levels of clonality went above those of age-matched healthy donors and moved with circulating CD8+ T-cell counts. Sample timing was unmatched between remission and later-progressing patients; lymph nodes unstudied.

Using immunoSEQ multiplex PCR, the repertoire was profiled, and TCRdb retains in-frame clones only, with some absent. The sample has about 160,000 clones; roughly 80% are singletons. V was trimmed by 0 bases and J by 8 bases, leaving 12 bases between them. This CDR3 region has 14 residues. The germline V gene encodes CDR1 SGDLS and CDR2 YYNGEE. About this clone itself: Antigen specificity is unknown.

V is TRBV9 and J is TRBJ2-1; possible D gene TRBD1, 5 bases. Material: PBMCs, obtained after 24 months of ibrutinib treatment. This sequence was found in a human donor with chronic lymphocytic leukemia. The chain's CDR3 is CASSVEGLGDEQFF. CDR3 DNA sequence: TGTGCCAGCAGCGTAGAGGGGCTGGGCGATGAGCAGTTCTTC.